The 6 T cell receptor beta chains presented below share a single source sample, sequenced in a study of metastatic and nonmetastatic thyroid tumors. Each patient came to thyroid surgery without any prior treatment (of any kind). TCRdb re-clonotyped the PCR reads via MiXCR. The data contain 30,000 to 35,000 clones, about 17% of them singletons. The sample taken for sequencing was blood. These receptors were taken from a female donor with papillary thyroid cancer or a benign thyroid nodule (not recorded which). Some clones in this sample may be carry-over from other donors' samples.

This clone was counted at least ten times. V usage is TRBV13 and J usage is TRBJ2-1, with 12 bases matching TRBD2. This CDR3 is 15 amino acids long. The ends lost 4 bases at V and 10 bases at J; junction bases unmatched: 8. Germline assignment: CDR1 PRHDT and CDR2 FYEKMQ (reference sequence). The CDR3: CASSSGTSGSREQFF. Written as DNA, the CDR3 is TGTGCCAGCAGCTCCGGGACTAGCGGGTCAAGGGAGCAGTTCTTC.

This clone was seen repeatedly, ten times or more. The chain recombines TRBV12-3 or TRBV12-4 with TRBJ1-2; D is perhaps TRBD1 (6 bases). The CDR3 sequence is 12 residues long. V was clipped by 3 bases and J by 7 bases, with 9 bases between them. CDR3 loop: CASSLDSFGYTF. CDR3 DNA: TGTGCCAGCAGTTTGGACAGCTTTGGCTACACCTTC.

This clone appeared many times. The chain carries TRBV28 and TRBJ2-1; maybe TRBD2 (6 bases). The CDR3 is made up of 14 amino acids. Trimming pared 6 bases from V and 12 bases from J, leaving 21 bases between. Germline loops: CDR1 MDHEN, CDR2 SYDVKM. CDR3 nucleotide sequence: TGTGCCAGCAGCACCCATAACGGGAGAAAGGGGCAGTTCTTC. It encodes CASSTHNGRKGQFF.

This clone came up a few times. A much larger clone sits a single nucleotide away, making a read error possible. Distinct nucleotide sequences in the sample also encode this CDR3. This sequence joins TRBV20-1 and TRBJ2-3; D is uncertain. V was cut by 5 bases and J by 5 bases, with 17 bases left in between. The CDR3 spans 14 residues. Germline CDR1 reads DFQATT; CDR2 reads SNEGSKA (reference sequence). The CDR3: CSAGSRQSGDTQYF. The CDR3 bases are TGCAGTGCTGGAAGTCGTCAGTCGGGAGATACGCAGTATTTT.

A few counts support this clone. The chain employs TRBV6-1 and TRBJ2-2; 14 bases are shared with TRBD2. The CDR3 consists of 15 residues. Trimming at V came to 6 bases and at J to 6 bases, leaving 3 bases not matched to a gene. Per germline, CDR1 MNHNS and CDR2 SASEGT. The CDR3 sequence is CASSQGLAGAGELFF. In nucleotides, the CDR3 is TGTGCCAGCAGCCAGGGACTAGCGGGGGCCGGGGAGCTGTTTTTT.

This clone showed up many times. This chain connects TRBV18 to TRBJ2-7, with D possibly being TRBD2 (5 bases). The germline V and J ends were trimmed by 3 bases and 6 bases, with 9 bases remaining between them. Germline V gene lookup returns CDR1 KGHSH and CDR2 LQKENI. The CDR3 covers 12 residues. The CDR3 DNA reads as TGTGCCAGCTCACCGAGACGGGGCGAGCAGTACTTC. This encodes CASSPRRGEQYF.